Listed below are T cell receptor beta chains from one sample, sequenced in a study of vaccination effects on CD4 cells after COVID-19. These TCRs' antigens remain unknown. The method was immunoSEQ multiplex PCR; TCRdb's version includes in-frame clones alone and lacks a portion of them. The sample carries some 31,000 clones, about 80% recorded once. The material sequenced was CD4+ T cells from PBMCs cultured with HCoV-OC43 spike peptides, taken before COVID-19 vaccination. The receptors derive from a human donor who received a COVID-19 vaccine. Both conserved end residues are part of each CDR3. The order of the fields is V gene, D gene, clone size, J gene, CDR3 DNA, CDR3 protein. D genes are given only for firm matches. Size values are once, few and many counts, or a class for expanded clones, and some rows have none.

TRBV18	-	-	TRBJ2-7	TGTGCCAGCTCACCCCTCCCGGCTAGCCCCATCTCCTACGAGCAGTACTTC	CASSPLPASPISYEQYF
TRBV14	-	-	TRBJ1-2	TGTGCCAGCAGCCCTTTCCAGGGTACCTATGGCTACACCTTC	CASSPFQGTYGYTF
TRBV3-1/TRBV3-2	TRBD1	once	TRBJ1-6	TGTGCCAGCAGCCAAGAAGGGACAGGTTGGGGTTCACCCCTCCACTTT	CASSQEGTGWGSPLHF
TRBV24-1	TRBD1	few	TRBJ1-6	TGTGCCACCAGCAACCTAGGAGACAGGGCGGCACCCCTCCACTTT	CATSNLGDRAAPLHF
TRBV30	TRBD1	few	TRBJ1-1	TGTGCCTGGAGTAAAGCGGACAGGCGAGACACTGAAGCTTTCTTT	CAWSKADRRDTEAFF
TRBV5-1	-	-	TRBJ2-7	TGCGCCAGCAGCCTCGGCGCAGGCACCTACGAGCAGTACTTC	CASSLGAGTYEQYF
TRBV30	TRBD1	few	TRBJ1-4	TGTGCCTGGAGTGTATCCGGGACAGTAAATGAAAAACTGTTTTTT	CAWSVSGTVNEKLFF
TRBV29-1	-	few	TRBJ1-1	TGCAGCGTTCGAGGACTGATGAACACTGAAGCTTTCTTT	CSVRGLMNTEAFF
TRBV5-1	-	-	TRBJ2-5	TGCGCCAGCAGCTTGGGAAGACGAGGGGGGGAGACCCAGTACTTC	CASSLGRRGGETQYF
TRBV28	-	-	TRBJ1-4	TGTGCCAGCAGTCCCATGGTGGGGGGGCGGGGGAGACTTAATGAAAAACTGTTTTTT	CASSPMVGGRGRLNEKLFF
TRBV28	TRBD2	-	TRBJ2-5	TGTGCCAGCAGTTTAGGACTAGCGGGAGGGCAAGAGACCCAGTACTTC	CASSLGLAGGQETQYF
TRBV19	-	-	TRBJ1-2	TGTGCCAGTGCCCAGGGAGGTAACTATGGCTACACCTTC	CASAQGGNYGYTF
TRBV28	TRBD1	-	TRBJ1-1	TGTGCCAGCAGTTTACTTTCCGGGACAGGGGGCGCCTCCGAAGCTTTCTTT	CASSLLSGTGGASEAFF
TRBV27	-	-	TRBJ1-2	TGTGCCAGCAGTCACCGAAAAAAGGACAGATTCTATGGCTACACCTTC	CASSHRKKDRFYGYTF
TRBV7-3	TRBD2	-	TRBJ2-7	TGTGCCAGCAGCTTAAGGGGGGGGGAGCAGTACTTC	CASSLRGGEQYF
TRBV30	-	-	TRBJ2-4	TGTGCCTGGAGTCGTCAGGGGAAAAACATTCAGTACTTC	CAWSRQGKNIQYF
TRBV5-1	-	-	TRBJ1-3	TGCGCCAGCAGCTTGGACCTAAACGCTGGAAACACCATATATTTT	CASSLDLNAGNTIYF
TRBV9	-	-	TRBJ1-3	TGTGCCAGCAGCGTAGACGTCACGGCCGCCTCTGGAAACACCATATATTTT	CASSVDVTAASGNTIYF
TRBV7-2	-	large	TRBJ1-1	TGTGCCAGCAGCTTCGGGAGGAACACTGAAGCTTTCTTT	CASSFGRNTEAFF
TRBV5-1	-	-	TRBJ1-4	TGCGCCAGCAGCTTGACGGGGGCGACTAATGAAAAACTGTTTTTT	CASSLTGATNEKLFF